This entry features one T cell receptor (beta chain) sequence. Germline CDR1 SQVTM, CDR2 ANQGSEA. Trimming stripped 6 bases from V and 10 bases from J, with 19 bases between. This CDR3 region has 14 residues. cDNA specific to TCR beta was made from roughly 500 ng of total RNA, with a constant-region primer employed for priming. What produced the TCR beta libraries was three nested multiplex PCR rounds using slightly modified ARM-PCR. A C-beta reverse primer and TRBV1-TRBV30 forward primers served in each of the first two PCR rounds, at about 10 cycles apiece. Using its own MiXCR run on the multiplex PCR reads, TCRdb lists one record per CDR3 protein. The repertoire holds approximately 92,000 distinct CDR3 sequences, with around 70% as singletons. Co-extraction of RNA and DNA was performed on roughly 20-31 mg of unsorted bulk tissue. Those sampled were patients whose primary liver carcinoma was treated by surgical resection.

The sample belongs to a study of tumor-infiltrating lymphocytes in primary liver carcinoma. Study overall: The patients comprised men and women between the ages of 30 and 69 years. Tumor staging was T1-T3 N0M0; sizes spanned roughly 4.2 to 10 cm across. Yields of productive TCRbeta reads ranged from roughly 3.5 to 7.13 million per sample and were similar across tissue types.

This clonotype was sampled from a man aged 40-55 years with primary liver carcinoma and hepatitis B virus infection. The genes are TRBV29-1 and TRBJ1-6; unclear D gene. What was sequenced was tumor-adjacent normal liver tissue. The CDR3 protein is CSVEDPSGNSPLHF. The CDR3 region has the DNA TGCAGCGTCGAGGACCCCTCCGGTAACTCACCCCTCCACTTT.